This TCR beta chain was identified during a study of naive and memory T cell subsets. General study points: RNA-based TCR counts may shift with T cell activation and differentiation. Findings for naive and memory subsets could not be checked against ground truth.

Two oligonucleotides, mixed equimolar, formed the beta constant-region primer covering TRBC1 and TRBC2. In TCRdb, the UMI-ligation and nested PCR reads were re-called with MiXCR into one record per CDR3 protein. The data show roughly 140,000 distinct CDR3 sequences, about 15% seen once. CDR1 and CDR2 from the germline V gene are MDHEN and SYDVKM. The CDR3 runs 15 residues. J gave up 8 bases and V 5 bases, and 11 bases lay outside the gene matches. This clonotype was seen a handful of times. The antigen is undetermined. The sample consisted of naive CD4+ T cells from blood. The source is a human donor in good health. J is TRBJ2-1 and V is TRBV28, with 8 bases lining up with TRBD2. CDR3 amino acids: CASSGPGTSFHEQFF. Written as DNA, the CDR3 is TGTGCCAGCAGTGGGCCCGGGACTAGTTTTCATGAGCAGTTCTTC.